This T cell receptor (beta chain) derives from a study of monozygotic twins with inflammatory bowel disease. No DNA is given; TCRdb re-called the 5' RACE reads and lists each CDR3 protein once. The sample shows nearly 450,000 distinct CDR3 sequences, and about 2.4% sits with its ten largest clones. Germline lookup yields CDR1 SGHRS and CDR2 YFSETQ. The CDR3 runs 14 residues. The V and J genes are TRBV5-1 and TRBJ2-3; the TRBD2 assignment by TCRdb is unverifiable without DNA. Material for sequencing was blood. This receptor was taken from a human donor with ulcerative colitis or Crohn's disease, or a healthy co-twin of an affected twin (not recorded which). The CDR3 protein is CASSSTTTTDTQYF. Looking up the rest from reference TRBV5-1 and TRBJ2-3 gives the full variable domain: KAGVTQTPRYLIKTRGQQVTLSCSPISGHRSVSWYQQTPGQGLQFLFEYFSETQRNKGNFPGRFSGRQFSNSRSEMNVSTLELGDSALYLCASSSTTTTDTQYFGPGTRLTVL.